Presented here are 20 T cell receptor delta chains from one specimen sequenced in a study of gamma-delta T cells after stem cell transplantation. TCRdb re-analyzed the RT-PCR reads via CATT. Of approximately 1,300 delta-chain clones in the sample, just under 2% were seen once. The sequencing input was gamma-delta T cells. The receptor set was obtained from a human donor. It is not recorded whose cells these are; they may come from a transplant donor.

This clone qualifies as large. This chain connects TRDV2 to TRDJ1, with 7 bases identical to TRDD3. J was trimmed by 0 bases and V by 3 bases; bases with no gene match: 3. Germline-derived CDR1 and CDR2 are GEAIGNYY and EKD. The CDR3 spans 14 residues. The CDR3 nucleotides read TGTGCCTGTGACCGCCTGGGGGACACCGATAAACTCATCTTT. It yields the protein CACDRLGDTDKLIF.

This clone was detected a few times. The J gene is TRDJ1, the V gene TRDV2; 9 bases align to TRDD3. This CDR3 contains 15 residues. V was pared by 3 bases and J by 3 bases, with 7 bases of the junction left unmatched. Germline values: CDR1 GEAIGNYY, CDR2 EKD. This chain's CDR3 is CACDPVGDRSDKLIF. The DNA for the CDR3 is TGTGCCTGTGACCCCGTGGGGGATAGATCCGATAAACTCATCTTT.

This clone showed up just a few times. The mismatch at residue 4 between this DNA's translation and the TCRdb protein of a much larger clone likely reflects a read error; the protein shown is translated from the DNA. The gene calls are TRDV2 and TRDJ3, with a possible D match to TRDD3 (6 bases). Germline V lookup: CDR1 GEAIGNYY, CDR2 EKD. CDR3 length: 18 residues. CDR3 sequence reads: CACNTAGVSSWDTRQMFF. The CDR3, as DNA: TGTGCCTGTAACACCGCTGGGGTAAGCTCCTGGGACACCCGACAGATGTTTTTC.

In its sample, this clone ranks as large. The CDR3 here is CACDTAAGGPKSWDTRQMFF. The DNA of the CDR3 is TGTGCCTGTGACACCGCGGCTGGGGGTCCCAAATCCTGGGACACCCGACAGATGTTTTTC. The gene calls are TRDV2 and TRDJ3; 7 bases are shared with TRDD3. The junction had 11 bases not matched to a gene; V was cut back by 0 bases and J by 1 base. The CDR3 is 20 residues long. Per the germline V gene, CDR1 is GEAIGNYY and CDR2 is EKD.

This clone was counted a few times. TCRdb records a much larger clone's protein for this DNA, with a difference at residue 8 that likely arises from a read error; the protein given is the translation of the DNA. The chain links TRDV1 to TRDJ1; 10 positions agree with TRDD3. Germline trimming cut 0 bases from V and 5 bases from J; bases unmatched to any gene: 18. Looked up from germline, CDR1 is TSWWSYY and CDR2 is QGS. This CDR3 spans 20 amino acids. The CDR3 DNA is TGTGCTCTTGGGGAACTCCTTACGTCGTACTGGGGGATCATGTCGGATAAACTCATCTTT. As protein: CALGELLTSYWGIMSDKLIF.

By share, this clone ranks as large (0.1 to 1%). The V gene is TRDV2, the J gene TRDJ1; TRDD3 aligns across 7 bases. The CDR3 runs to 14 residues. The junction had 6 bases not matched to a gene; V was cut back by 1 base and J by 5 bases. Per the germline V gene, CDR1 is GEAIGNYY and CDR2 is EKD. The CDR3 reads CACDTVGGSDKLIF. The CDR3 coding sequence is TGTGCCTGTGACACGGTGGGGGGATCTGATAAACTCATCTTT.

With respect to this clone: TCRdb pairs this DNA with a much larger clone's protein that differs at residue 3, likely a read error; the protein shown was translated from the DNA. The rearrangement links TRDV2 to TRDJ1; 7 nucleotides match TRDD3. CDR3 length equals 17 residues. The germline CDR1 and CDR2 sequences are GEAIGNYY and EKD. CDR3 DNA sequence: TGTGCCCGTGACCCCGTTGGGGGGGATCTCCACACCGATAAACTCATCTTT. It specifies CARDPVGGDLHTDKLIF.

This clone was seen a few times. A clone one base away is much larger, so this may be a read error. At the DNA level, this CDR3 is encoded by other sequences in the same sample as well. The chain is built from TRDV2 and TRDJ1; 9 positions agree with TRDD3. There are 17 residues in the CDR3. In germline, CDR1 is GEAIGNYY, CDR2 EKD. The CDR3 sequence: CACDTVPTGGDTDKLIF. The CDR3 DNA reads as TGTGCCTGCGACACCGTACCGACTGGGGGAGACACCGATAAACTCATCTTT.

A few counts support this clone. Translating this DNA gives a protein that differs at residue 7 from the TCRdb one, which belongs to a much larger clone; a read error is likely, and the protein shown is this translation. The rearrangement links TRDV2 to TRDJ1; the D gene is possibly TRDD3 (6 bases). V was cut by 0 bases and J by 1 base, with 17 bases left in between. CDR1 is GEAIGNYY, CDR2 EKD, per germline. The CDR3 consists of 17 residues. This CDR3 is CACDTVFRGSSTDKLIF. The CDR3 nucleotides read TGTGCCTGTGACACCGTCTTTAGGGGATCCAGCACCGATAAACTCATCTTT.

This clone turned up a few times. A read error likely explains why the TCRdb protein, taken from a much larger clone, differs from this DNA's translation at residue 11; the protein shown is translated from the DNA. This chain connects TRDV2 to TRDJ1; 7 bases agree with TRDD3. J was trimmed by 4 bases and V by 1 base; bases with no gene match: 29. CDR1 is GEAIGNYY, CDR2 EKD, per germline. This CDR3 spans 22 amino acids. Written as DNA, the CDR3 is TGTGCCTGTGACACGTACTGGGGTGATGAGCCGGATTCGCTAGCTCGCTTCGATAAACTCATCTTT. Its protein is CACDTYWGDEPDSLARFDKLIF.

The chain has TRDV2 and TRDJ1, with TRDD3 matching 10 bases. The junction had 12 bases not matched to a gene; V was cut back by 3 bases and J by 0 bases. Germline CDR1 GEAIGNYY, CDR2 EKD. The CDR3 covers 18 residues. This CDR3 is CACDPLLGDREDTDKLIF. The CDR3 DNA reads as TGTGCCTGTGACCCGCTACTGGGGGATCGGGAGGACACCGATAAACTCATCTTT.

This clone appeared a few times. TCRdb attributes to this sequence the protein of a much larger clone, which differs from the DNA translation at residue 7; a read error is likely, and the protein displayed is translated from the DNA. V and J are TRDV2 and TRDJ2; 10 nucleotides match TRDD3. The germline CDR1 and CDR2 sequences are GEAIGNYY and EKD. This CDR3 contains 18 residues. The trim removed 3 bases at V and 4 bases at J, leaving 13 bases unmatched. The CDR3 is CACDAVPGDTRKTAQLFF. The DNA of the CDR3 is TGTGCCTGTGACGCGGTACCGGGGGATACGCGGAAGACAGCACAACTCTTCTTT.

Comments on this clone: TCRdb assigns this DNA the protein of a much larger clone, which departs from its translation at residue 13; this likely reflects a read error, and the protein shown comes from translating the DNA. The chain has TRDV2 and TRDJ1, with D possibly TRDD3 on 6 matching bases. The V gene's germline CDR1 is GEAIGNYY and CDR2 EKD. CDR3 length: 17 residues. CDR3 loop: CACDTVVRGSSTAKLIF. The CDR3 nucleotides read TGTGCCTGTGACACCGTCGTTAGGGGATCCAGCACCGCTAAACTCATCTTT.

This clone was detected a few times. The TCRdb protein, from a much larger clone, departs from this DNA's translation at residue 7, likely by read error; the protein shown derives from the DNA. The chain uses TRDV2 and TRDJ1; TRDD3 might be the D (5 bases). The ends were cut back, 0 bases at V and 0 bases at J, with 22 bases in the middle. From germline, CDR1 is GEAIGNYY and CDR2 EKD. The CDR3 is made up of 19 amino acids. The CDR3 spells CACDTVMGTPGVYTDKLIF. The CDR3 DNA follows: TGTGCCTGTGACACCGTAATGGGGACCCCGGGGGTGTACACCGATAAACTCATCTTT.

The table lists this clone with a few counts. The protein TCRdb lists belongs to a much larger clone and differs from this DNA's translation at residue 10, which points to a read error; the protein shown is made from the DNA. This sequence joins TRDV2 and TRDJ1, with 13 positions matching TRDD3. The CDR3 covers 15 residues. From germline, CDR1 is GEAIGNYY and CDR2 EKD. V lost 4 bases, J lost 2 bases, and 3 bases stayed unmatched. CDR3 sequence reads: CACDLLGDTTDKLIF. The CDR3 DNA is TGTGCCTGTGATTTACTGGGGGATACGACCGATAAACTCATCTTT.

As to this clone: Since a far larger clone is one base different, this is likely a read error. The chain uses TRDV2 and TRDJ3; TRDD3 matches 12 bases. Germline V gene data show CDR1 as GEAIGNYY and CDR2 as EKD. This CDR3 contains 25 residues. The CDR3 DNA follows: TGTTCCTGTGCCGGTCGACGTCCAGTTCACTGGGGGATACCCCCCCGCTCCTGGGACACCCGACAGATGTTTTTC. Translating gives CSCAGRRPVHWGIPPRSWDTRQMFF.

By share of the sample, this clone is large. Other DNA sequences from this sample encode an identical CDR3 as well. The rearrangement uses TRDV2 and TRDJ3, with unresolved D. This CDR3 comprises 17 residues. V was shortened by 3 bases and J by 3 bases, with 14 bases between the two germline ends. Germline CDR1 reads GEAIGNYY; CDR2 reads EKD. The CDR3 DNA reads TGTGCCTGTGACGGTATTTTTTCTGGCTGGGACACCCGACAGATGTTTTTC. Translation gives CACDGIFSGWDTRQMFF.

This clone appeared many times. This is likely an artifact of a read error, given a far larger clone one base away. The sample carries other DNA sequences with the same CDR3. The chain links TRDV2 to TRDJ1, with 8 nucleotides matching TRDD3. CDR3 length equals 14 residues. The V gene's germline CDR1 is GEAIGNYY and CDR2 EKD. As DNA, the CDR3 is TGCGCCTGTGACCCCTGGGGGAACACCGATAAACTCATCTTT. It encodes CACDPWGNTDKLIF.

As to this clone: Translating this DNA gives a protein that differs at residue 13 from the TCRdb one, which belongs to a much larger clone; a read error is likely, and the protein shown is this translation. The chain uses TRDV2 and TRDJ3, with 7 bases lining up with TRDD3. The CDR3 sequence is 20 residues long. Germline V gene lookup returns CDR1 GEAIGNYY and CDR2 EKD. J gave up 5 bases and V 0 bases, and 15 bases lay outside the gene matches. CDR3: CACDTAAGGPKSRDTRQMFF. In DNA, the CDR3 is TGTGCCTGTGACACCGCGGCTGGGGGTCCCAAATCCCGGGACACCCGACAGATGTTTTTC.

As concerns this clone: It differs at one base from a far larger clone, so likely a read error. The identical CDR3 is also encoded by other nucleotide sequences in the sample. The V gene is TRDV2, the J gene TRDJ3, with a possible D match to TRDD2 (6 bases). The CDR3 covers 21 residues. Per the germline V gene, CDR1 is GEAIGNYY and CDR2 is EKD. CDR3: CACDTVRGPSQSTWDTRQMFF. CDR3 DNA: TGCGCCTGTGACACCGTAAGAGGCCCTTCCCAATCTACCTGGGACACCCGACAGATGTTTTTC.